A selection of T cell receptor beta chains follows, all from one sample in a study of T cell repertoires in cytomegalovirus infection. No antigen is known for these receptors. TCRdb passed the reads through MiXCR, listing each CDR3 protein once. The table includes 95,000 to 120,000 distinct CDR3 sequences, around 30% detected once. The sequences come from CD8+ T cells from cultured PBMCs, collected from culture after CMV antigen stimulation. The receptor set was obtained from a human donor in good health (CMV status not recorded). Some clones in this sample may be carry-over from other donors' samples. The CDR3 runs from the conserved cysteine through the conserved F or W. D genes are given only for firm matches. Expanded clones get a size class; other rows say once, few or many, or leave the size out.

J,V,D,size,DNA,CDR3
TRBJ1-1,TRBV9,-,few,TGTGCCAGCAGCGACCCTTCGCCCCGGACAGCCCCGAGGGGGAACACTGAAGCTTTCTTT,CASSDPSPRTAPRGNTEAFF
TRBJ1-1,TRBV7-9,TRBD1,few,TGTGCCAGCAGCTTGGGACAGGGCGGGACAGGGTCCCCTGAAGCTTTCTTT,CASSLGQGGTGSPEAFF
TRBJ1-2,TRBV7-8,-,many,TGTGCCAGCAGCTTTTCCGGACAGTCTTTTAACTATGGCTACACCTTC,CASSFSGQSFNYGYTF
TRBJ2-3,TRBV19,-,few,TGTGCCAGTAGTATCGGGATTTCCCGGTGGGATACGCAGTATTTT,CASSIGISRWDTQYF
TRBJ1-5,TRBV6-2/TRBV6-3,TRBD1,-,TGTGCCAGCACCCCAGGGGGATGGGGACCGCCGAGCAATCAGCCCCAGCATTTT,CASTPGGWGPPSNQPQHF
TRBJ2-7,TRBV7-2,TRBD2,-,TGTGCCAGCAGCTTGGGGGTTAGCGGGACCTACGAGCAGTACTTC,CASSLGVSGTYEQYF
TRBJ1-2,TRBV6-1,TRBD1,-,TGTGCCAGCAGTTCAGGGGGCGTTGGGGGCTATGGCTACACCTTC,CASSSGGVGGYGYTF
TRBJ1-2,TRBV7-2,TRBD1,few,TGTGCCAGCAGCTTAACCATGGACAGGGGCCGTTTTAACTATGGCTACACCTTC,CASSLTMDRGRFNYGYTF
TRBJ1-2,TRBV24-1,-,few,TGTGCCACCAGTGACCGTACAGGGATAATAGGTGGCTACACCTTC,CATSDRTGIIGGYTF
TRBJ2-3,TRBV6-5,-,few,TGTGCCAGCAGTTATTCAGCCACAGATACGCAGTATTTT,CASSYSATDTQYF
TRBJ2-1,TRBV12-3/TRBV12-4,-,few,TGTGCCAGCAGTCCACTTATGGGGGTAGATTACAATGAGCAGTTCTTC,CASSPLMGVDYNEQFF
TRBJ2-5,TRBV2,-,-,TGTGCCAGCAGTGAGTGGGGGCTCAGGGAGACCCAGTACTTC,CASSEWGLRETQYF
TRBJ1-1,TRBV5-4,TRBD1,-,TGTGCCAGCAGCAATCCCCCACAGGGGACTGAAGCTTTCTTT,CASSNPPQGTEAFF
TRBJ2-2,TRBV27,TRBD2,few,TGTGCCAGCAGTCCGGGGGGGCGGGGCGGGGAGCTGTTTTTT,CASSPGGRGGELFF
TRBJ1-1,TRBV6-2/TRBV6-3,-,few,TGTGCCAGCAGTCCTGTGCGAAACACTGAAGCTTTCTTT,CASSPVRNTEAFF
TRBJ1-5,TRBV7-6,-,-,TGTGCCAGCAGCTTAGCGGGGGGGGGCAATCAGCCCCAGCATTTT,CASSLAGGGNQPQHF
TRBJ2-3,TRBV28,-,few,TGTGCCAGCAGTTCCGGGACCACGATCCCAGATACGCAGTATTTT,CASSSGTTIPDTQYF
TRBJ2-5,TRBV7-2,TRBD2,-,TGTGCCAGCAGCTTCGATCTTTTGCTAGCGGGGGGCGGTGAGACCCAGTACTTC,CASSFDLLLAGGGETQYF
TRBJ2-4,TRBV10-3,-,few,TGTGCCATCAGTGAGGAACAGTTAAACATTCAGTACTTC,CAISEEQLNIQYF
TRBJ2-1,TRBV7-6,TRBD1,once,TGTGCCAGCAGCTTAAGAACCCTCCGAGACAGGGCTCTGCATGAGCAGTTCTTC,CASSLRTLRDRALHEQFF
TRBJ2-6,TRBV12-3/TRBV12-4,TRBD2,many,TGTGCCAGCAGTTTATATGGCGACGGGGGGTCTGGGGCCAACGTCCTGACTTTC,CASSLYGDGGSGANVLTF
TRBJ2-3,TRBV7-6,-,-,TGTGCCAGCAGCTTCAGGGGCACAGATACGCAGTATTTT,CASSFRGTDTQYF
TRBJ2-7,TRBV29-1,TRBD2,-,TGCAGCGCAAAACTAGCGGGGACGATCTACGAGCAGTACTTC,CSAKLAGTIYEQYF
TRBJ2-1,TRBV4-1,TRBD2,-,TGCGCCAGCAGCCAAGACTGGCGCGGGGGGTACAATGAGCAGTTCTTC,CASSQDWRGGYNEQFF
TRBJ2-7,TRBV9,TRBD1,-,TGTGCCAGCAGCCCCCGGAGCCAGGACAGGTCAACCGAGCAGTACTTC,CASSPRSQDRSTEQYF
TRBJ1-2,TRBV2,-,-,TGTGCCAGCAGTGAAGAGTTTGTTTGGGGCTACACCTTC,CASSEEFVWGYTF
TRBJ2-3,TRBV4-1,-,few,TGCGCCAGCAGCCAAGCCGTCGGCTCAGATACGCAGTATTTT,CASSQAVGSDTQYF
TRBJ1-1,TRBV7-2,-,-,TGTGCCAGCCTCGGAATTCGGGGAATGGGCACTGAAGCTTTCTTT,CASLGIRGMGTEAFF
TRBJ1-1,TRBV6-5,-,few,TGTGCCAGCAGTTACCTCGTACAGGGACCTCTGAACACTGAAGCTTTCTTT,CASSYLVQGPLNTEAFF
TRBJ2-2,TRBV19,TRBD1,few,TGTGCCAGTAGTATCGGGCAGGGGGACACCGGGGAGCTGTTTTTT,CASSIGQGDTGELFF
TRBJ2-2,TRBV7-8,TRBD2,many,TGTGCCAGCAGCTTAGTGGCTAGCGGCGGTACCGGGGAGCTGTTTTTT,CASSLVASGGTGELFF
TRBJ2-1,TRBV7-2,TRBD2,few,TGTGCCAGCAGCTTAACCGGGGGGGCCTTTAATGAGCAGTTCTTC,CASSLTGGAFNEQFF
TRBJ1-1,TRBV6-5,-,few,TGTGCCAGCAGCCACAGACAGTACTTAATGAACACTGAAGCTTTCTTT,CASSHRQYLMNTEAFF
TRBJ2-5,TRBV7-9,-,few,TGTGCCAGCAGCTTGAGAGCAGAACAAGAGACCCAGTACTTC,CASSLRAEQETQYF
TRBJ1-5,TRBV5-1,-,few,TGCGCCAGCAGCCCTGGGGGTAGCAATCAGCCCCAGCATTTT,CASSPGGSNQPQHF
TRBJ2-7,TRBV6-2/TRBV6-3,-,-,TGTGCCAGCAAGCCCGGAGACCGCACCTACGAGCAGTACTTC,CASKPGDRTYEQYF
TRBJ2-1,TRBV7-3,-,few,TGTGCCAGCAGCTACAAAACACTGCTAGCCCATGGGTTCTTC,CASSYKTLLAHGFF
TRBJ1-5,TRBV19,-,-,TGTGCCAGTAGTCCCCGTCCTCTTGGGTATCAGCCCCAGCATTTT,CASSPRPLGYQPQHF
TRBJ1-1,TRBV13,-,-,TGTGCCAGCAGGACTGCGAACACTGAAGCTTTCTTT,CASRTANTEAFF
TRBJ2-3,TRBV27,-,few,TGTGCCAGCAGCCCTCCGGTCACCTACACAGATACGCAGTATTTT,CASSPPVTYTDTQYF
TRBJ1-2,TRBV5-4,-,many,TGTGCCAGCAGCCAAGTGGGGGGGACGGACTATGGCTACACCTTC,CASSQVGGTDYGYTF
TRBJ1-6,TRBV20-1,-,-,TGCAGTGCCCAGAGAAATTCACCCCTCCACTTT,CSAQRNSPLHF
TRBJ2-1,TRBV5-6,-,few,TGTGCCAGCAGCTTACAGGGATACAATGAGCAGTTCTTC,CASSLQGYNEQFF
TRBJ2-3,TRBV6-6,-,-,TGTGCCAGCAGTTACTCTGACCCGAGGGATACGCAGTATTTT,CASSYSDPRDTQYF
TRBJ1-2,TRBV5-6,-,few,TGTGCCAGCAGCCCAGCTGTTCAGGGTCTTGAGAAAAACTATGGCTACACCTTC,CASSPAVQGLEKNYGYTF
TRBJ1-2,TRBV7-2,-,many,TGTGCCAGCAGCTTATCACAGTACCGATCGCCGAGCGAGGGCTACACCTTC,CASSLSQYRSPSEGYTF
TRBJ2-2,TRBV19,-,many,TGTGCCAGTAGTATAGCAGGATCGGGGGTAGGCGGGGAGCTGTTTTTT,CASSIAGSGVGGELFF
TRBJ2-3,TRBV7-6,TRBD2,-,TGTGCCAGCAGCTCCGAGGGGACTAGCGGGGCCTCAGATACGCAGTATTTT,CASSSEGTSGASDTQYF
TRBJ2-1,TRBV2,-,-,TGTGCCAGCAGTGACATGGACGGCTCCTACAATGAGCAGTTCTTC,CASSDMDGSYNEQFF
TRBJ2-7,TRBV11-2,-,few,TGTGCCAGCACCACTCCGGGACCTGCGAACGAGCAGTACTTC,CASTTPGPANEQYF
TRBJ1-1,TRBV6-6,-,-,TGTGCCAGCAGTTACGGAGACCGGGGAGCTGAAGCTTTCTTT,CASSYGDRGAEAFF
TRBJ1-5,TRBV6-1,-,-,TGTGCCAGCAGTGAACGTCTAGGTTTCCAGTTCAATCAGCCCCAGCATTTT,CASSERLGFQFNQPQHF
TRBJ2-1,TRBV7-9,-,many,TGTGCCAGCAGCCCGGCCGTGGGAGTATCCTACAATGAGCAGTTCTTC,CASSPAVGVSYNEQFF
TRBJ1-1,TRBV7-8,-,-,TGTGCCAGCAGCTTAGGGTCCCAGCTTGAAGCTTTCTTT,CASSLGSQLEAFF
TRBJ2-5,TRBV7-8,TRBD1,-,TGTGCCAGCAGCTTAGGACAGGGTGCGGCCCCCCAAGAGACCCAGTACTTC,CASSLGQGAAPQETQYF
TRBJ2-7,TRBV4-2,-,-,TGTGCCAGCAGCCCCCTGGGGGGCGAGCAGTACTTC,CASSPLGGEQYF
TRBJ1-1,TRBV7-9,-,-,TGTGCCAGCAGGCCAACTGGAACTGAAGCTTTCTTT,CASRPTGTEAFF
TRBJ2-1,TRBV7-9,-,-,TGTGCCAGCAGCTATGGTAGCGAGGCTGAGCAGTTCTTC,CASSYGSEAEQFF
TRBJ2-3,TRBV7-3,-,-,TGTGCCAGCAGCTTTGTGGGGGGAGCCGCAGATACGCAGTATTTT,CASSFVGGAADTQYF
TRBJ2-2,TRBV28,-,-,TGTGCCAGTGCAGCCTGGAGGGGTGCTAACACCGGGGAGCTGTTTTTT,CASAAWRGANTGELFF